This entry is about one TCR beta chain. What it recognizes is unknown. TCRdb reprocessed the 5' RACE reads with MiXCR, giving one entry per CDR3 protein. Of approximately 470,000 distinct CDR3 sequences listed, more than 13% are singletons. These data originate in a study of identical twins. Broader study findings: In zero-insertion analyses, partial confounding could arise from invariant MAIT and iNKT cells. The study reached conclusions through statistical analysis that was cross-sectional, not following the same donors.

The same data also contributed to another study, on yellow fever vaccine responses in identical twins.

The clonotype originates from a young woman in good health. The sample was CD4+ T cells sorted from blood.

CDR3: CSVAYRVFGNTGELFF. CDR3 sequence (DNA): TGCAGCGTTGCATACAGGGTTTTTGGGAACACCGGGGAGCTGTTTTTT. The gene calls are TRBV29-1 and TRBJ2-2, with D possibly being TRBD1 (6 bases). Trimming left V 4 bases short and J 1 base short, with 16 bases between. CDR1 and CDR2 (germline): SQVTM, ANQGSEA. The CDR3 sequence is 16 residues long.